These 18 T cell receptor beta chains were sequenced from one sample in a study of blood T cell repertoires in COVID-19 (TCRdb year 2020). Library prep was done by the immunoSEQ multiplex PCR assay. Drawn from immuneACCESS, this table holds only the in-frame rearrangements with V and J called that TCRdb kept. Clones are partly lost; checked studies trace under half to an unresolved V gene and leave the rest unexplained. This sample is represented by 90,000 or so clones; over 80% of them were singletons. In total, the top ten clones hold roughly 10% of the sample. The specimen sequenced was peripheral blood. The receptors shown here come from a human donor in a cohort sampled during active COVID-19.

This sequence joins TRBV18 and TRBJ2-3; D possibly corresponds to TRBD1 (6 bases). The CDR3 is 17 amino acids. Germline lookup yields CDR1 KGHSH and CDR2 LQKENI. Trimming pared 1 base from V and 0 bases from J, leaving 14 bases between. CDR3 region: CASSPRSAGASTDTQYF. The CDR3, as DNA: TGTGCCAGCTCACCACGTTCAGCAGGGGCTAGCACAGATACGCAGTATTTT.

The genes are TRBV19 and TRBJ1-5; D might be TRBD1 (5 bases). Looked up from germline, CDR1 is LNHDA and CDR2 is SQIVND (reference sequence). V was cut by 5 bases and J by 7 bases, with 18 bases left in between. This CDR3 spans 15 amino acids. CDR3 in amino acids: CASSLKGEVGQPQHF. CDR3 nucleotide sequence: TGTGCCAGTAGTTTAAAAGGGGAAGTGGGGCAGCCCCAGCATTTT.

This clone has only a few counts. This sequence joins TRBV10-3 and TRBJ1-5, with 7 bases matching TRBD1. Germline loops: CDR1 ENHRY, CDR2 SYGVKD. J was trimmed by 5 bases and V by 0 bases; bases with no gene match: 7. The CDR3 is made up of 16 amino acids. For the CDR3, the DNA is TGTGCCATCAGTGAGTCGCGGCAGGGGGAGGATCAGCCCCAGCATTTT. Translating gives CAISESRQGEDQPQHF.

The V call is TRBV5-1, the J call TRBJ2-3, with 8 bases matching TRBD2. V shed 7 bases, J shed 2 bases, and the junction held 9 bases outside the gene matches. The CDR3 runs 15 residues. CDR1 and CDR2 (germline): SGHRS, YFSETQ. The CDR3 loop is CASASAGGHTDTQYF. CDR3 nucleotide sequence: TGCGCCAGCGCCTCGGCGGGAGGTCACACAGATACGCAGTATTTT.

V usage is TRBV6-5 and J usage is TRBJ2-7; the match to TRBD2 covers 12 bases. Per the germline V gene, CDR1 is MNHEY and CDR2 is SVGAGI. The CDR3 spans 15 residues. V gave up 6 bases and J gave up 1 base; unmatched junction bases: 4. The CDR3 DNA follows: TGTGCCAGCAGGACCGGGACTAGCGGGTCCTACGAGCAGTACTTC. This gives the protein CASRTGTSGSYEQYF.

V and J are TRBV5-5 and TRBJ1-1, with TRBD1 identical over 7 bases. Germline V lookup: CDR1 SGHKS, CDR2 YYEKEE (reference sequence). Losses at the gene ends were 1 base for V and 2 bases for J; bases not matched to a gene: 5. The CDR3 has 15 amino acids. This CDR3 is CASSLPTGINTEAFF. CDR3 DNA sequence: TGTGCCAGCAGCTTGCCGACAGGGATCAACACTGAAGCTTTCTTT.

The CDR3 is CASSDDRGVETQYF. CDR3 sequence (DNA): TGTGCCAGCAGCGATGACAGGGGCGTTGAGACCCAGTACTTC. The J gene is TRBJ2-5, the V gene TRBV9; 8 positions match TRBD1. Looked up from germline, CDR1 is SGDLS and CDR2 is YYNGEE. The CDR3 loop spans 14 amino acids. V lost 3 bases to trimming and J lost 5 bases; unmatched junction nucleotides: 6.

In its sample, this clone was seen once. The chain employs TRBV18 and TRBJ1-5, with D uncertain. The V end lost 3 bases, the J end lost 0 bases, and 12 bases lay between the germline ends. The CDR3 is 16 residues long. Per germline, CDR1 KGHSH and CDR2 LQKENI. The CDR3 protein is CASSPGSPYSNQPQHF. In DNA form, the CDR3 reads TGTGCCAGCTCACCGGGCAGCCCTTATAGCAATCAGCCCCAGCATTTT.

This chain uses TRBV4-2 with TRBJ2-3, with D perhaps TRBD1 (7 bases). Trimming cost V 5 bases and J 8 bases, with 17 bases left between them. The CDR3 is 14 residues long. Germline assignment: CDR1 LGHNA and CDR2 YNFKEQ. CDR3 region: CASSDAPGGGTQYF. The CDR3 coding sequence is TGTGCCAGCAGCGATGCTCCAGGGGGAGGTACGCAGTATTTT.

This clone has only one observation. The chain joins TRBV29-1 to TRBJ2-7, with D maybe TRBD2 (6 bases). CDR1 and CDR2 (germline): SQVTM, ANQGSEA. The CDR3 runs 14 residues. V gave up 4 bases and J gave up 2 bases, with 15 bases separating them. This chain's CDR3 is CSVAKGGGTYEQYF. DNA for the CDR3: TGCAGCGTTGCAAAGGGAGGTGGGACCTACGAGCAGTACTTC.

This rearrangement joins TRBV5-1 to TRBJ1-2; 8 bases are shared with TRBD1. CDR3 length: 12 residues. Germline V gene sequence: CDR1 SGHRS, CDR2 YFSETQ. Unmatched junction bases numbered 7, after V lost 7 bases and J lost 8 bases. CDR3 sequence reads: CASRTGSDGYTF. Written as DNA, the CDR3 is TGCGCCAGCCGGACAGGGTCCGACGGCTACACCTTC.

This clone was recorded many times. The V call is TRBV18, the J call TRBJ2-7, with a possible D match to TRBD2 (5 bases). CDR1 KGHSH and CDR2 LQKENI come from the germline V gene. The CDR3 extends over 18 amino acids. Trimming cost V 2 bases and J 5 bases, with 25 bases left between them. Here the CDR3 DNA reads TGTGCCAGCTCACCAACCGAGCCGATGCGGGTCCTAACCCACGAGCAGTACTTC. Protein sequence: CASSPTEPMRVLTHEQYF.

The CDR3 here is CASTWDSSYNEQFF. The CDR3 bases are TGTGCCAGCACCTGGGACAGCTCCTACAATGAGCAGTTCTTC. V gene TRBV2 combines with J gene TRBJ2-1, with 7 bases fitting TRBD1. There are 14 residues in the CDR3. The germline gives CDR1 SNHLY, CDR2 FYNNEI. J was trimmed by 0 bases and V by 7 bases; bases with no gene match: 3.

This chain joins TRBV4-2 and TRBJ2-1; 7 bases match TRBD1. This CDR3 region has 15 residues. V gave up 4 bases and J gave up 4 bases; unmatched junction bases: 7. From germline, CDR1 is LGHNA and CDR2 YNFKEQ. Here the CDR3 reads CASSPRQGPYNEQFF. The CDR3 region has the DNA TGTGCCAGCAGCCCTAGACAGGGACCGTACAATGAGCAGTTCTTC.

The chain is built from TRBV15 and TRBJ1-6; possibly TRBD1 for D (5 bases). Trimming cost V 0 bases and J 14 bases, with 8 bases left between them. The CDR3 extends over 12 amino acids. Per the germline V gene, CDR1 is LNHNV and CDR2 is YYDKDF (reference sequence). DNA of the CDR3: TGTGCCACCAGCAGAGACAGGGTGACCCTCCACTTT. It codes for CATSRDRVTLHF.

The sample holds a few counts of this clone. The J gene is TRBJ1-6, the V gene TRBV30; D unclear. V was pared by 0 bases and J by 8 bases, with 17 bases between. CDR1 GTSNPN and CDR2 SVGIG come from the germline V gene (reference sequence). This CDR3 contains 16 residues. CDR3 in amino acids: CAWSVLRLVGDSPLHF. The CDR3 region has the DNA TGTGCCTGGAGTGTACTCCGTCTCGTCGGTGATTCACCCCTCCACTTT.

The chain employs TRBV5-8 and TRBJ2-7, with 7 bases lining up with TRBD1. The length of the CDR3 is 16 residues. V gave up 6 bases and J gave up 0 bases; unmatched junction bases: 12. From germline, CDR1 is SGHTS and CDR2 YDEGEE. For the CDR3, the DNA is TGTGCCAGCATCAGGCCAGGGGGTCGGAGCTCCTACGAGCAGTACTTC. It yields the protein CASIRPGGRSSYEQYF. The whole variable domain, remainder taken from reference TRBV5-8 and TRBJ2-7, is EAGVTQSPTHLIKTRGQQATLRCSPISGHTSVYWYQQALGLGLQFLLWYDEGEERNRGNFPPRFSGRQFPNYSSELNVNALELEDSALYLCASIRPGGRSSYEQYFGPGTRLTVT.

The chain is built from TRBV11-2 and TRBJ2-7; 9 bases match TRBD2. The CDR3 contains 16 residues. V shed 5 bases and J 6 bases; nucleotides not matched to a gene: 14. CDR1 and CDR2 from the germline V gene are SGHAT and FQNNGV. The CDR3 region has the DNA TGTGCCAGCAGCCAAAGCCCGGTAGCGGGAGTAGCCGAGCAGTACTTC. This sequence encodes CASSQSPVAGVAEQYF.